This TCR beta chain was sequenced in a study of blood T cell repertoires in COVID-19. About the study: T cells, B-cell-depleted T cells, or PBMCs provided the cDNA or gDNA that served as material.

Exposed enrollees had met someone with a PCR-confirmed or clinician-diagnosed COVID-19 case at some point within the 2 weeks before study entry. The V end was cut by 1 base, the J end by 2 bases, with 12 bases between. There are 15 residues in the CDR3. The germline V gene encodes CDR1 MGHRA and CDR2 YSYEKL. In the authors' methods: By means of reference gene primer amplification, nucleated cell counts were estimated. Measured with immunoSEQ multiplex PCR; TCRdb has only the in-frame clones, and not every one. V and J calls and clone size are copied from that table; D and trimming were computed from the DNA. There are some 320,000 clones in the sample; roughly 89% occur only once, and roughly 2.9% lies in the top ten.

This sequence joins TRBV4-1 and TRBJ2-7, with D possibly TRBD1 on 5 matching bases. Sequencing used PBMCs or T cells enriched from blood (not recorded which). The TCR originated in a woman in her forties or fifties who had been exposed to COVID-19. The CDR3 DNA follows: TGCGCCAGCAGCCAAGCTCGCAGGGAAACCTACGAGCAGTACTTC. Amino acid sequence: CASSQARRETYEQYF.